The 17 T cell receptor beta chains below were found in one sample sequenced in a study of blood T cell repertoires in COVID-19. Libraries were prepared by immunoSEQ multiplex PCR; TCRdb keeps only in-frame clonotypes and omits some of them. Among over 200,000 clones, roughly four fifths were seen once, and the ten largest hold 4% to 5.5%. The sequencing sample was made of peripheral blood. These receptor sequences come from a man aged 50-60 years with active or convalescent COVID-19.

This sequence joins TRBV11-2 and TRBJ2-3; D remains unclear. This CDR3 spans 12 amino acids. The V and J ends lost 5 bases and 3 bases respectively, with 6 bases between them. CDR1 and CDR2 from the germline V gene are SGHAT and FQNNGV. The CDR3 coding sequence is TGTGCCAGCAGCGCCGGGACAGATACGCAGTATTTT. It translates to CASSAGTDTQYF.

The chain combines TRBV5-4 with TRBJ2-3, with 8 positions matching TRBD2. Germline V lookup: CDR1 SGHNT, CDR2 YYREEE (reference sequence). The V segment lost 0 bases and the J segment 3 bases; nucleotides outside the gene matches: 6. The CDR3 is made up of 16 amino acids. CDR3: CASSLAGGLGTDTQYF. CDR3 DNA: TGTGCCAGCAGCTTGGCCGGGGGACTAGGAACAGATACGCAGTATTTT.

The rearrangement links TRBV21-1 to TRBJ2-3; the tabulated D call, TRBD1, remains unverified against the DNA. TRBV21-1 is described as a pseudogene. This CDR3 spans 16 amino acids. The chain's CDR3 is CASSNNQASSTDTQYF. CDR3 sequence (DNA): TGTGCCAGCAGCAATAATCAGGCGTCTAGCACAGATACGCAGTATTTT.

The chain uses TRBV6-2 or TRBV6-3 and TRBJ2-7; D possibly corresponds to TRBD1 (6 bases). V was pared by 0 bases and J by 2 bases, with 17 bases between. The length of the CDR3 is 17 residues. CDR1 and CDR2 (germline): MNHEY, SVGEGT. The CDR3 protein is CASSYSVRQGRTYEQYF. The CDR3 DNA sequence: TGTGCCAGCAGTTACTCGGTACGGCAGGGGCGAACCTACGAGCAGTACTTC.

The gene calls are TRBV12-3 or TRBV12-4 and TRBJ1-4, with TRBD1 as a possible D gene (6 bases). Trimming removed 3 bases from V and 8 bases from J, with 10 bases in between. This CDR3 has 13 amino acids. The CDR3 nucleotides are TGTGCCAGCAGTTTGTGGGGGCGCGAAAAACTGTTTTTT. It yields the protein CASSLWGREKLFF.

The CDR3 reads CSVEAGGNYGYTF. As DNA, the CDR3 is TGCAGCGTTGAGGCAGGGGGAAACTATGGCTACACCTTC. The chain is built from TRBV29-1 and TRBJ1-2, with 7 nucleotides matching TRBD1. Germline values: CDR1 SQVTM, CDR2 ANQGSEA. Trimming removed 3 bases from V and 2 bases from J; junction bases left unmatched: 3. This CDR3 spans 13 amino acids. Full variable domain (remainder filled in from reference TRBV29-1 and TRBJ1-2): SAVISQKPSRDICQRGTSLTIQCQVDSQVTMMFWYRQQPGQSLTLIATANQGSEATYESGFVIDKFPISRPNLTFSTLTVSNMSPEDSSIYLCSVEAGGNYGYTFGSGTRLTVV.

J is TRBJ1-1 and V is TRBV9; D is uncertain. The CDR3 runs 14 residues. V was cut by 2 bases and J by 1 base, with 9 bases left in between. CDR1 and CDR2 (germline): SGDLS, YYNGEE. CDR3 region: CASSVQYRNTEAFF. The DNA of the CDR3 is TGTGCCAGCAGCGTTCAATACAGGAACACTGAAGCTTTCTTT. Full variable domain (remainder filled in from reference TRBV9 and TRBJ1-1): DSGVTQTPKHLITATGQRVTLRCSPRSGDLSVYWYQQSLDQGLQFLIQYYNGEERAKGNILERFSAQQFPDLHSELNLSSLELGDSALYFCASSVQYRNTEAFFGQGTRLTVV.

Worth noting for this clone: Other DNA sequences in the sample encode the same CDR3. The chain has TRBV7-9 and TRBJ2-7; D is possibly TRBD1 (6 bases). V gave up 4 bases and J gave up 3 bases, with 7 bases separating them. The germline CDR1 and CDR2 sequences are SEHNR and FQNEAQ (reference sequence). This CDR3 region has 12 residues. The CDR3 coding sequence is TGTGCCAGCAGCTCGACAGGCTACGAGCAGTACTTC. It is translated as CASSSTGYEQYF.

The chain uses TRBV18 and TRBJ2-3; 8 nucleotides line up with TRBD2. The length of the CDR3 is 16 residues. Germline V gene data show CDR1 as KGHSH and CDR2 as LQKENI. The V and J ends lost 4 bases and 2 bases, in that order; junction bases with no gene match: 8. This CDR3 is CASSHIAGPDTDTQYF. Here the CDR3 DNA reads TGTGCCAGCTCACACATAGCGGGGCCGGACACAGATACGCAGTATTTT. Together with reference TRBV18 and TRBJ2-3, the CDR3 gives the full variable domain: NAGVMQNPRHLVRRRGQEARLRCSPMKGHSHVYWYRQLPEEGLKFMVYLQKENIIDESGMPKERFSAEFPKEGPSILRIQQVVRGDSAAYFCASSHIAGPDTDTQYFGPGTRLTVL.

The V gene is TRBV9, the J gene TRBJ1-6; weak D call: TRBD1 (5 bases). The CDR3 is 16 amino acids. V was pared by 3 bases and J by 8 bases, with 18 bases between. The germline V gene has CDR1 SGDLS and CDR2 YYNGEE. The CDR3 region has the DNA TGTGCCAGCAGCGAGACCCTCGGGGGACGTCATTCACCCCTCCACTTT. Translation: CASSETLGGRHSPLHF.

The chain uses TRBV7-9 and TRBJ2-7, with 8 nucleotides matching TRBD1. CDR1 is SEHNR and CDR2 is FQNEAQ in the germline V gene (reference sequence). V lost 5 bases and J lost 1; bases outside the gene matches: 10. This CDR3 is 16 amino acids long. CDR3 region: CASSVYPTGVSYEQYF. The CDR3 coding sequence is TGTGCCAGCAGCGTTTATCCGACAGGGGTATCCTACGAGCAGTACTTC.

The chain carries TRBV30 and TRBJ1-2, with TRBD1 matching 9 bases. The germline gives CDR1 GTSNPN, CDR2 SVGIG (reference sequence). V shed 3 bases, J shed 11 bases, and the junction held 4 bases outside the gene matches. This CDR3 is 11 amino acids long. The CDR3 DNA reads as TGTGCCTGGAGCCGGGACAGGGAGTACACCTTC. Translation: CAWSRDREYTF. The complete variable domain, with remaining parts taken from reference TRBV30 and TRBJ1-2, reads SQTIHQWPATLVQPVGSPLSLECTVEGTSNPNLYWYRQAAGRGLQLLFYSVGIGQISSEVPQNLSASRPQDRQFILSSKKLLLSDSGFYLCAWSRDREYTFGSGTRLTVV.

The chain combines TRBV7-8 with TRBJ1-6; D remains ambiguous. Germline-derived CDR1 and CDR2 are SGHVS and FQNEAQ. V lost 7 bases and J 0 bases, leaving 19 bases between the germline ends. CDR3 length: 18 amino acids. CDR3: CASTLRVRQSSYNSPLHF. CDR3 coding DNA: TGTGCCAGCACCCTTAGAGTCAGGCAGAGCTCCTATAATTCACCCCTCCACTTT.

This clone was observed a few times. V and J are TRBV29-1 and TRBJ2-5; 7 bases agree with TRBD2. There are 14 residues in the CDR3. In germline, CDR1 is SQVTM, CDR2 ANQGSEA. J lost 4 bases, V lost 5 bases, and 10 bases had no gene match. This CDR3 reads CSVLSGEVGETQYF. The CDR3 DNA reads TGCAGCGTTCTAAGCGGGGAGGTAGGAGAGACCCAGTACTTC.

This clone was observed a single time. The chain couples TRBV7-9 to TRBJ2-7; D may be TRBD2 (6 bases). The CDR3 is made up of 15 amino acids. The V gene's germline CDR1 is SEHNR and CDR2 FQNEAQ (reference sequence). V was cut by 5 bases and J by 4 bases, with 18 bases left in between. For the CDR3, the DNA is TGTGCCAGCAGCCCCGGCCGGGACTCACAGTACGAGCAGTACTTC. Its protein product is CASSPGRDSQYEQYF.

V and J are TRBV11-2 and TRBJ2-7; D unclear. Germline V lookup: CDR1 SGHAT, CDR2 FQNNGV. The CDR3 runs 18 residues. V was shortened by 3 bases and J by 3 bases, with 24 bases between the two germline ends. CDR3 coding DNA: TGTGCCAGCAGCTTGAGCCCTACGACTGACTTGGAGTTCTACGAGCAGTACTTC. It codes for CASSLSPTTDLEFYEQYF. Supplemented by reference TRBV11-2 and TRBJ2-7, the full variable domain reads EAGVAQSPRYKIIEKRQSVAFWCNPISGHATLYWYQQILGQGPKLLIQFQNNGVVDDSQLPKDRFSAERLKGVDSTLKIQPAKLEDSAVYLCASSLSPTTDLEFYEQYFGPGTRLTVT.

The rearrangement links TRBV5-1 to TRBJ1-1; D call uncertain. V shed 0 bases and J shed 5 bases, with 8 bases lying between them. Germline CDR1 reads SGHRS; CDR2 reads YFSETQ. There are 13 residues in the CDR3. The CDR3 loop reads CASSLGVETEAFF. CDR3 nucleotides: TGCGCCAGCAGCTTGGGTGTAGAAACTGAAGCTTTCTTT.